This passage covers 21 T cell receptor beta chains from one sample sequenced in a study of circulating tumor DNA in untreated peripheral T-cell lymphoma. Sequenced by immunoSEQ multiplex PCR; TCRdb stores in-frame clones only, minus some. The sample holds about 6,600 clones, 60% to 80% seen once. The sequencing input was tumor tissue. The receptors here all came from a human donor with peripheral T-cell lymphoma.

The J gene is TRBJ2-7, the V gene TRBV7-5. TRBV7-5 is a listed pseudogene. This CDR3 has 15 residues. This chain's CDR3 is CASSLERGGRIEQYF. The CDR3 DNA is TGTGCCAGCAGCTTAGAAAGAGGGGGGCGGATCGAGCAGTACTTC.

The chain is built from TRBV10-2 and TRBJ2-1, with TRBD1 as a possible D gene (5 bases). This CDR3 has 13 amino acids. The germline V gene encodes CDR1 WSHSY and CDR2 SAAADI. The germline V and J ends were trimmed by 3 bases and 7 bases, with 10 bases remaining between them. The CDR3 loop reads CASSDLNRNEQFF. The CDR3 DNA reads TGCGCCAGCAGTGACCTAAACAGGAATGAGCAGTTCTTC.

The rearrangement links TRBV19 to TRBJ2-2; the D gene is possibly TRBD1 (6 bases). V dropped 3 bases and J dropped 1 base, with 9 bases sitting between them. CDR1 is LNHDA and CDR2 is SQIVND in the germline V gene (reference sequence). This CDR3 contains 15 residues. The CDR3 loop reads CASSMVTGNTGELFF. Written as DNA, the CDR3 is TGTGCCAGTAGTATGGTGACAGGGAACACCGGGGAGCTGTTTTTT. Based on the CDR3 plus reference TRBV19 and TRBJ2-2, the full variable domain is DGGITQSPKYLFRKEGQNVTLSCEQNLNHDAMYWYRQDPGQGLRLIYYSQIVNDFQKGDIAEGYSVSREKKESFPLTVTSAQKNPTAFYLCASSMVTGNTGELFFGEGSRLTVL.

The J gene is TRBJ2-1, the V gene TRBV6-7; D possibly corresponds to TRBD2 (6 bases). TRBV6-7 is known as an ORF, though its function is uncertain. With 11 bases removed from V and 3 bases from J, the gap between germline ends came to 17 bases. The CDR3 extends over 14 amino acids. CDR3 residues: CAEQRRDFYNEQFF. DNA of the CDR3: TGTGCCGAGCAGCGGCGGGACTTCTACAATGAGCAGTTCTTC.

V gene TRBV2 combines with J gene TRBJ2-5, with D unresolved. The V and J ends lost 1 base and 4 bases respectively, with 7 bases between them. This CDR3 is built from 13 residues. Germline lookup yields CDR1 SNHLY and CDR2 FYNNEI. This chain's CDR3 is CASSEGIRETQYF. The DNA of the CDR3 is TGTGCCAGCAGTGAAGGAATACGAGAGACCCAGTACTTC.

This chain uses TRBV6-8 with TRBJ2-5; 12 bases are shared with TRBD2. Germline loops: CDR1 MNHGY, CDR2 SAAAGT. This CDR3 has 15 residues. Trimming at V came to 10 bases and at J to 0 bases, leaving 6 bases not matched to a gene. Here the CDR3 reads CAIRPSGGDQETQYF. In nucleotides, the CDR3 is TGTGCCATCAGACCTAGCGGGGGGGACCAAGAGACCCAGTACTTC.

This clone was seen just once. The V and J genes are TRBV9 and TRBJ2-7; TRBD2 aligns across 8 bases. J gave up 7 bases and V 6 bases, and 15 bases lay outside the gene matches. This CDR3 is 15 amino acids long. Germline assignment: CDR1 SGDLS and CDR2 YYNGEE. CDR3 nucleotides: TGTGCCAGCACCCGGGAGGTAGCGGGGTCAAGGGAGCAGTACTTC. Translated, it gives CASTREVAGSREQYF.

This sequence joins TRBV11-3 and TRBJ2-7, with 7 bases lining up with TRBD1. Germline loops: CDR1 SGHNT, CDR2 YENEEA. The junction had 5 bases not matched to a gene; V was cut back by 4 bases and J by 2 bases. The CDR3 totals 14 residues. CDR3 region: CASSSWDSPYEQYF. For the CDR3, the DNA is TGTGCCAGCAGCTCGTGGGACAGCCCCTACGAGCAGTACTTC.

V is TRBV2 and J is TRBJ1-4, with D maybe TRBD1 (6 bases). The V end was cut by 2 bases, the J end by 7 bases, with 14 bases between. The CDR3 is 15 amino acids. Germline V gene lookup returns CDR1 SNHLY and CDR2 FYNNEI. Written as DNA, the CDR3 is TGTGCCAGCAGTGAAACCGGGGGCGGGAGTGAAAAACTGTTTTTT. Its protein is CASSETGGGSEKLFF.

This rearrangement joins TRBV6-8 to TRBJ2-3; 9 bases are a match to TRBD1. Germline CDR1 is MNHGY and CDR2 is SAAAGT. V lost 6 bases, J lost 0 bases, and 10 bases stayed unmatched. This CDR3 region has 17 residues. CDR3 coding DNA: TGTGCCAGCAGAAACAGGGGGCATACCACTAGCACAGATACGCAGTATTTT. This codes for CASRNRGHTTSTDTQYF.

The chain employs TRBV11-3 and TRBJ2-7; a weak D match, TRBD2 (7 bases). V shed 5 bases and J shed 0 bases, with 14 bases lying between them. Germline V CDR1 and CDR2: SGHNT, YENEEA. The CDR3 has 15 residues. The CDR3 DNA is TGTGCCAGCAGCGCCAGGGGCGGGGGCTCCTACGAGCAGTACTTC. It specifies CASSARGGGSYEQYF.

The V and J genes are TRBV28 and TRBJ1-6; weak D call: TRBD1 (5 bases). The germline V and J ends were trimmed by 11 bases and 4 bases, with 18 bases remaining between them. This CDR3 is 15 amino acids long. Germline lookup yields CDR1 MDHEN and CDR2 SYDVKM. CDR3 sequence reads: CAGRDGGTYNSPLHF. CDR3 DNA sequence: TGTGCCGGCCGGGACGGAGGGACTTATAATTCACCCCTCCACTTT. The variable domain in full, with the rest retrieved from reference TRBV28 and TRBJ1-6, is DVKVTQSSRYLVKRTGEKVFLECVQDMDHENMFWYRQDPGLGLRLIYFSYDVKMKEKGDIPEGYSVSREKKERFSLILESASTNQTSMYLCAGRDGGTYNSPLHFGNGTRLTVT.

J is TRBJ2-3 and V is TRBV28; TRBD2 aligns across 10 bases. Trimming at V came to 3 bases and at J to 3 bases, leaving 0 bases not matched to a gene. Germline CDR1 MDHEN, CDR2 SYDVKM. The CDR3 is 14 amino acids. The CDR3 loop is CASSFSGGTDTQYF. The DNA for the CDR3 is TGTGCCAGCAGTTTTAGCGGGGGGACAGATACGCAGTATTTT.

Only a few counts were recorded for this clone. CDR3 nucleotides: TGTGCCAGTAGGGGAGACAGGGGCAATCAGCCCCAGCATTTT. Translated: CASRGDRGNQPQHF. J is TRBJ1-5 and V is TRBV19; 7 nucleotides line up with TRBD1. The germline CDR1 and CDR2 sequences are LNHDA and SQIVND (reference sequence). The CDR3 runs to 14 residues. With V trimmed by 6 bases and J by 2 bases, 4 bases remained unmatched.

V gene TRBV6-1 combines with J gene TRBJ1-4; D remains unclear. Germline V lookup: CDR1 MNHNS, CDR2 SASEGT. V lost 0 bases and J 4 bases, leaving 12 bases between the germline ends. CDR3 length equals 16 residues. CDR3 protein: CASSEALQPRNEKLFF. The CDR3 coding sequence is TGTGCCAGCAGTGAAGCGCTCCAGCCTCGTAATGAAAAACTGTTTTTT.

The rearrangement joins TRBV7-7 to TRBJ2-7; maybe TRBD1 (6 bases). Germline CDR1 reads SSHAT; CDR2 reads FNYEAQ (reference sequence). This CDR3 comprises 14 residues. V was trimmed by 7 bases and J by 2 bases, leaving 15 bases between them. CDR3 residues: CASTPDRITYEQYF. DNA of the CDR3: TGTGCCAGCACCCCCGACAGGATAACCTACGAGCAGTACTTC.

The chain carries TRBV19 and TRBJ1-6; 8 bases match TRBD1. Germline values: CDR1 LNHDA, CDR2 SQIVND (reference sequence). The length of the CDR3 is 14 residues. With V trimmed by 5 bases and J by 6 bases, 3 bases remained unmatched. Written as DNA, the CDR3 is TGTGCCAGTAGTCGACAGGGGCCTAATTCACCCCTCCACTTT. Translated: CASSRQGPNSPLHF.

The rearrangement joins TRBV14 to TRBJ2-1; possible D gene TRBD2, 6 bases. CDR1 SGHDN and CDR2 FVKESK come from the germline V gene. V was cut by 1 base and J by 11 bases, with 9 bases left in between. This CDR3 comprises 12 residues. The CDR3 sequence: CASSQGGAQQFF. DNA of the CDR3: TGTGCCAGCAGCCAAGGCGGGGCGCAGCAGTTCTTC.

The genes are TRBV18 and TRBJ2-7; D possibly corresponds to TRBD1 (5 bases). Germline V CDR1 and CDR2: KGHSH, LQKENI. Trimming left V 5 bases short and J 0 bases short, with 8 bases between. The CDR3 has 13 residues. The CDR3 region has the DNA TGTGCCAGCTCAAGGGGCCGCTCCTACGAGCAGTACTTC. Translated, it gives CASSRGRSYEQYF. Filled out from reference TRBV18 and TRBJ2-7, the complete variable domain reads NAGVMQNPRHLVRRRGQEARLRCSPMKGHSHVYWYRQLPEEGLKFMVYLQKENIIDESGMPKERFSAEFPKEGPSILRIQQVVRGDSAAYFCASSRGRSYEQYFGPGTRLTVT.

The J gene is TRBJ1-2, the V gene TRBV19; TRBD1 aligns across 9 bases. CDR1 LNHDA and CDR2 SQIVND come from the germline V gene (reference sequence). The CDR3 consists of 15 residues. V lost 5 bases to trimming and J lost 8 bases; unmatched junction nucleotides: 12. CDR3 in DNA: TGTGCCAGTAGTCTCAGGGACAGGGTAATCGGCGGCTACACCTTC. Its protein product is CASSLRDRVIGGYTF.

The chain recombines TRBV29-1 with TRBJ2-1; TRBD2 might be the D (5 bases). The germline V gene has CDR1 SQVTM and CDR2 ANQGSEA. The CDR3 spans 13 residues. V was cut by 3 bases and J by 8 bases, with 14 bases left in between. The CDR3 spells CSVDEPGSDEQFF. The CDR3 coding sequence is TGCAGCGTTGATGAACCGGGAAGCGATGAGCAGTTCTTC.